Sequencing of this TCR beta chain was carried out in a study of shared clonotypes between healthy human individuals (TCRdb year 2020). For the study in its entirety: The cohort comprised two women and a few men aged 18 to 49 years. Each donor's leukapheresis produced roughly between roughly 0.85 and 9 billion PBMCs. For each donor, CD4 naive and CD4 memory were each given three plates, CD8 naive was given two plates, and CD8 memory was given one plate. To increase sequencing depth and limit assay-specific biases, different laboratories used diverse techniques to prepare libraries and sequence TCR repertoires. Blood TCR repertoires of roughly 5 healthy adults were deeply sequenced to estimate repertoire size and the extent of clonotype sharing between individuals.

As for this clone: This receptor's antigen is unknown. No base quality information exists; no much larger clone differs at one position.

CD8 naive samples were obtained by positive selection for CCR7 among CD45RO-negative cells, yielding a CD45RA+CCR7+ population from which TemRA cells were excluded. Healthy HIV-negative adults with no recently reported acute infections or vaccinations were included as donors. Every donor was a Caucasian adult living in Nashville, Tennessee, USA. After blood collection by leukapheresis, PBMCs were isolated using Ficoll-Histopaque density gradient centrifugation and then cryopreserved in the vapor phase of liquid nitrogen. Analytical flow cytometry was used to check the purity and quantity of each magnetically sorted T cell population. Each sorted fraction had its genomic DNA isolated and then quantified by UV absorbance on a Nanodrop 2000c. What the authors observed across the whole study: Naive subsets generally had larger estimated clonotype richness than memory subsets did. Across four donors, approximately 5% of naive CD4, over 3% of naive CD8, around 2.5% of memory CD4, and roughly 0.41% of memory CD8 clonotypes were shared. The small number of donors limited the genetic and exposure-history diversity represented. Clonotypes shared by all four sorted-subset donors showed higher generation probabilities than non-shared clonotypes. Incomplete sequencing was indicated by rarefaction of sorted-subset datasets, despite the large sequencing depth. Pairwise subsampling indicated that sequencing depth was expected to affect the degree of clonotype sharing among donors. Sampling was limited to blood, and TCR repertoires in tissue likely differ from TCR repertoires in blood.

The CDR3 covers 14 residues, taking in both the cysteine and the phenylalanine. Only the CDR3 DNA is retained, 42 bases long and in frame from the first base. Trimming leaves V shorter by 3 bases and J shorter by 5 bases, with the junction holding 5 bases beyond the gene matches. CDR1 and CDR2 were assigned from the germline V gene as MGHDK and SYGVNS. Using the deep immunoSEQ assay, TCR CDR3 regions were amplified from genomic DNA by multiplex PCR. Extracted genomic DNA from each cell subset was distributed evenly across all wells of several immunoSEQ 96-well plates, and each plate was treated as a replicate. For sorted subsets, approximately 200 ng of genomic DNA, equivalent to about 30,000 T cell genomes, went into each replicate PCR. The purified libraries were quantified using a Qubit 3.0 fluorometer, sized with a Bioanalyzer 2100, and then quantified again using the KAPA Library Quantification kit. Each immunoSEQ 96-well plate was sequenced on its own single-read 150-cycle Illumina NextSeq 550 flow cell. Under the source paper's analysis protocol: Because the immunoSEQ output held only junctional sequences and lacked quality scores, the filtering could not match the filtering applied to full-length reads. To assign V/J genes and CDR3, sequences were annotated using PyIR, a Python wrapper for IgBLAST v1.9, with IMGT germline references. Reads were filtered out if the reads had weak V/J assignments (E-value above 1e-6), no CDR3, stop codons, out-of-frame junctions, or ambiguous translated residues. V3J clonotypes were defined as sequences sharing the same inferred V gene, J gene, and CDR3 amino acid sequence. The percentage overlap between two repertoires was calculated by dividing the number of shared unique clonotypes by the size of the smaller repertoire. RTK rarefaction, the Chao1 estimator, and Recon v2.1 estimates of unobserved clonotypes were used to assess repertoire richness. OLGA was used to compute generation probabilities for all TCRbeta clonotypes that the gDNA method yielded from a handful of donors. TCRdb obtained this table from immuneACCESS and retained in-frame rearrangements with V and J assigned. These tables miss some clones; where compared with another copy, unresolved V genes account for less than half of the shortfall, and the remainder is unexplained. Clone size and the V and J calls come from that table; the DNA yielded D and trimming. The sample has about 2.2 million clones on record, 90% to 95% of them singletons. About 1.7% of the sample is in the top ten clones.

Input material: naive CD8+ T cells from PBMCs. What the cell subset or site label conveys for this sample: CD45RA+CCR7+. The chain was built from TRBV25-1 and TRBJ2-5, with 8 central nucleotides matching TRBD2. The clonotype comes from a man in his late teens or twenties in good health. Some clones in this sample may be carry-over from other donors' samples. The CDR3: CASSDWGLGETQYF. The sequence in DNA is TGTGCCAGCAGTGACTGGGGACTAGGGGAGACCCAGTACTTC.